These 9 T cell receptor beta chains came from one sample sequenced in a study of shared clonotypes between healthy human individuals. Some clones are missing from TCRdb's copy, which holds only in-frame ones; the method was immunoSEQ multiplex PCR. The sample contains some 1,900,000 clones, roughly 94% of which appear only once. Cells designated naive CD8 were CD45RO-negative and were positively selected for CCR7, with terminally differentiated effector memory CD45RA+ cells excluded. The sample was naive CD8+ T cells sorted from blood. These receptors were obtained from a man aged 18-30 years in good health.

This sequence joins TRBV28 and TRBJ2-7; D not certain. This CDR3 is built from 14 residues. Germline V gene lookup returns CDR1 MDHEN and CDR2 SYDVKM. The germline V and J ends were trimmed by 3 bases and 0 bases, with 9 bases remaining between them. CDR3 sequence (DNA): TGTGCCAGCAGTTTCGGTAGGAGCTCCTACGAGCAGTACTTC. Residues: CASSFGRSSYEQYF.

The J gene is TRBJ2-4, the V gene TRBV5-1; D remains unclear. This CDR3 spans 14 amino acids. V was shortened by 9 bases and J by 0 bases, with 13 bases between the two germline ends. Germline CDR1 SGHRS, CDR2 YFSETQ. The CDR3 DNA reads TGCGCCACCGGTCCTAGACTAGCCAAAAACATTCAGTACTTC. The encoded protein is CATGPRLAKNIQYF. Complete variable domain (other parts from reference TRBV5-1 and TRBJ2-4): KAGVTQTPRYLIKTRGQQVTLSCSPISGHRSVSWYQQTPGQGLQFLFEYFSETQRNKGNFPGRFSGRQFSNSRSEMNVSTLELGDSALYLCATGPRLAKNIQYFGAGTRLSVL.

Concerning this clone: At one end the junction does not follow the germline gene, possibly because of a read error. The CDR3 DNA follows: TGCGCCAGCAGCCAAGAACTCGGCCGGGAAGAGCGGTTCTTC. Amino acid sequence: CASSQELGREERFF. This rearrangement joins TRBV4-1 to TRBJ2-1, with D perhaps TRBD2 (5 bases). Germline assignment: CDR1 MGHRA and CDR2 YSYEKL. The CDR3 has 14 residues.

This clone came up once. The chain employs TRBV7-9 and TRBJ2-1, with TRBD2 identical over 8 bases. The CDR3 has 16 residues. V lost 2 bases and J lost 5; bases outside the gene matches: 8. Germline CDR1 reads SEHNR; CDR2 reads FQNEAQ (reference sequence). Written as DNA, the CDR3 is TGTGCCAGCAGCTTACCAAGCGGGAGTAGTCACAATGAGCAGTTCTTC. Protein: CASSLPSGSSHNEQFF.

The CDR3 region has the DNA TGCGCCAGCAGCCAGAAAGACTCCTTGGGGAGCTCCTACGAGCAGTACTTC. Protein product: CASSQKDSLGSSYEQYF. The gene calls are TRBV4-1 and TRBJ2-7, with a tentative D call TRBD2 (5 bases). The germline V gene encodes CDR1 MGHRA and CDR2 YSYEKL. The V and J ends lost 3 bases and 0 bases respectively, with 18 bases between them. CDR3 size: 17 residues.

The V call is TRBV4-1, the J call TRBJ2-6; a possible D gene is TRBD1 (5 bases). CDR1 is MGHRA and CDR2 is YSYEKL in the germline V gene. Trimming took 4 bases from V and 16 from J, leaving 20 bases between them. The CDR3 is made up of 14 amino acids. CDR3 bases: TGCGCCAGCAGCCTAAAGGCTGACAGTTCCCTTCTGACTTTC. This encodes CASSLKADSSLLTF.

This chain links TRBV9 with TRBJ2-7; D unclear. Germline V gene sequence: CDR1 SGDLS, CDR2 YYNGEE. V shed 0 bases and J shed 3 bases, with 22 bases lying between them. The CDR3 has 18 amino acids. The CDR3 is CASSVARLWAIGDYEQYF. The CDR3 DNA reads as TGTGCCAGCAGCGTAGCCCGCCTATGGGCGATTGGGGACTACGAGCAGTACTTC. Full variable domain (rest looked up from reference TRBV9 and TRBJ2-7): DSGVTQTPKHLITATGQRVTLRCSPRSGDLSVYWYQQSLDQGLQFLIQYYNGEERAKGNILERFSAQQFPDLHSELNLSSLELGDSALYFCASSVARLWAIGDYEQYFGPGTRLTVT.

A remark on this clone: Other DNA sequences in this specimen translate into the identical CDR3. V and J are TRBV11-2 and TRBJ2-7; 11 bases fit TRBD1. Germline CDR1 SGHAT, CDR2 FQNNGV. The V gene end was trimmed by 5 bases and the J gene end by 2 bases; junction bases not matched to a gene: 2. The CDR3 covers 14 residues. The CDR3 is CASSLGQGAYEQYF. CDR3 DNA sequence: TGTGCCAGCAGCCTGGGACAGGGGGCCTACGAGCAGTACTTC. The full variable domain, in which reference TRBV11-2 and TRBJ2-7 provide the parts outside the CDR3, is EAGVAQSPRYKIIEKRQSVAFWCNPISGHATLYWYQQILGQGPKLLIQFQNNGVVDDSQLPKDRFSAERLKGVDSTLKIQPAKLEDSAVYLCASSLGQGAYEQYFGPGTRLTVT.

The rearrangement joins TRBV6-5 to TRBJ1-2; D is unresolved. CDR1 MNHEY and CDR2 SVGAGI come from the germline V gene. V was trimmed by 6 bases and J by 2 bases, leaving 10 bases between them. This CDR3 has 13 residues. The CDR3 coding sequence is TGTGCCAGCAGCGCTTCCTCGAACTATGGCTACACCTTC. Translating gives CASSASSNYGYTF.